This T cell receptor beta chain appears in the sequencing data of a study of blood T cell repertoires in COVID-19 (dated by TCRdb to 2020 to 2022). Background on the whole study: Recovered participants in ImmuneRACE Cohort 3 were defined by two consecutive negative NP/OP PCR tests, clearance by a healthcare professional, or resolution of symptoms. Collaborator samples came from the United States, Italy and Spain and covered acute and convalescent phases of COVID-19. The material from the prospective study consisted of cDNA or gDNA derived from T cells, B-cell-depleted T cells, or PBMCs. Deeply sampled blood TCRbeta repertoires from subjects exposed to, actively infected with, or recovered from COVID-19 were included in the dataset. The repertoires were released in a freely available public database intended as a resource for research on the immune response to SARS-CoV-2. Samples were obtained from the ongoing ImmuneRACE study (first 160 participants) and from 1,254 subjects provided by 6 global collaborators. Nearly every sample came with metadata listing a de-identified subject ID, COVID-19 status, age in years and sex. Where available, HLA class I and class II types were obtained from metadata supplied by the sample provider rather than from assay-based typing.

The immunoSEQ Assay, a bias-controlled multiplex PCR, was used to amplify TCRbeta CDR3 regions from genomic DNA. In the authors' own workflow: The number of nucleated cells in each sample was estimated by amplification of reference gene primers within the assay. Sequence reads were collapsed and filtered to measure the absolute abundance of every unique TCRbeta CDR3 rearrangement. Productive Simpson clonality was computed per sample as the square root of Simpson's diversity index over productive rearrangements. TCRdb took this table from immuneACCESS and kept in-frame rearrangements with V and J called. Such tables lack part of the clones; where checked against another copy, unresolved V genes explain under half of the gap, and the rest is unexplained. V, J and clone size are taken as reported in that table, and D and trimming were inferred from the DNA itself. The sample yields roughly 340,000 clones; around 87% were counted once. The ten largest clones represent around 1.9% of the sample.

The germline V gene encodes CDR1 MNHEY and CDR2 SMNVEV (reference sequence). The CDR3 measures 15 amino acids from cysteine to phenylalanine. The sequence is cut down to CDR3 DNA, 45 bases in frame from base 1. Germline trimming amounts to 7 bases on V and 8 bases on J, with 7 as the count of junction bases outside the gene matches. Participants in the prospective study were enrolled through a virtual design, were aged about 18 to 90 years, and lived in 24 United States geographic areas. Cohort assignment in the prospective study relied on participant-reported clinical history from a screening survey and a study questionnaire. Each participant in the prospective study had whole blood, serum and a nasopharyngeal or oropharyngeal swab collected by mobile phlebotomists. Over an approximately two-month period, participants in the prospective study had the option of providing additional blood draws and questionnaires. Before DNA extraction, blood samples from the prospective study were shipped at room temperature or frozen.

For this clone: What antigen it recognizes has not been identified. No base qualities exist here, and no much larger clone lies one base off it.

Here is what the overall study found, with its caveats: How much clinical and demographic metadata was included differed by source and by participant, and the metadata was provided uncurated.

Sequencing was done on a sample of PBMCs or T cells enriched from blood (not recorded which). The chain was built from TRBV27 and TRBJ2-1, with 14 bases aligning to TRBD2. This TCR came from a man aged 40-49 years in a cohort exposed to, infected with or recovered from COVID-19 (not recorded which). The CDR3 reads CASIPTSGRADEQFF. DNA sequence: TGTGCCAGCATACCGACTAGCGGGAGGGCCGATGAGCAGTTCTTC.